A selection of T cell receptor beta chains follows, all from one sample in a study of T cells after yellow fever vaccination. TCRdb itself ran the 5' RACE reads through MiXCR, one entry per CDR3 protein. Seen here are about 340,000 distinct CDR3 sequences, around 13% observed once, and the top ten hold 3.2%. The material sequenced was CD4+ T cells sorted from PBMCs, taken 15 days after the yellow fever booster vaccination. All receptors come from a man between 18 and 29 years old who received the YFV17D yellow fever vaccine. The CDR3 runs from the conserved cysteine through the conserved F or W. Fields, in order: clone size, D gene, V gene, J gene, CDR3 protein, CDR3 DNA. The D gene is left open where the match is weak. Expanded clones are given a class, and other clones once, few, many or no size at all.

>few|NA|TRBV7-9|TRBJ1-1
CASSLQSGLVTEAFF
TGTGCCAGCAGCTTACAGTCGGGTTTGGTAACTGAAGCTTTCTTT
>few|NA|TRBV6-1|TRBJ1-1
CASRPRANTEAFF
TGTGCCAGCAGGCCCCGGGCCAACACTGAAGCTTTCTTT
>few|NA|TRBV6-5|TRBJ1-2
CASRSDSNYGYTF
TGTGCCAGCAGGTCGGACAGTAACTATGGCTACACCTTC
>NA|TRBD1|TRBV5-1|TRBJ1-1
CASSLDGQGGEAFF
TGCGCCAGCAGCTTGGACGGACAGGGGGGTGAAGCTTTCTTT
>NA|NA|TRBV3-1|TRBJ1-6
CASSQDGRAPLHF
TGTGCCAGCAGCCAAGATGGGAGAGCACCCCTCCACTTT
>many|NA|TRBV5-1|TRBJ2-1
CASSFSNEQFF
TGCGCCAGCAGCTTTTCCAATGAGCAGTTCTTC
>many|TRBD2|TRBV7-3|TRBJ2-1
CASSLEGRGSYNEQFF
TGTGCCAGCAGCTTAGAGGGGCGGGGGTCCTACAATGAGCAGTTCTTC
>NA|NA|TRBV5-1|TRBJ1-2
CASSLDGQGVDGYTF
TGCGCCAGCAGCTTGGATGGGCAAGGCGTCGATGGCTACACCTTC
>NA|TRBD1|TRBV9|TRBJ1-5
CASARTGLDQPQHF
TGTGCCAGCGCCCGGACAGGGCTGGATCAGCCCCAGCATTTT
>NA|NA|TRBV10-3|TRBJ2-5
CAINSGGGETQYF
TGTGCCATCAATAGTGGGGGAGGAGAGACCCAGTACTTC
>NA|NA|TRBV5-1|TRBJ1-4
CASSLAGILTEKLFF
TGCGCCAGCAGCTTGGCCGGGATCCTTACCGAAAAACTGTTTTTT
>few|NA|TRBV12-3/TRBV12-4|TRBJ1-1
CASSPGHANTEAFF
TGTGCCAGCAGTCCGGGACACGCGAACACTGAAGCTTTCTTT
>NA|NA|TRBV6-5|TRBJ2-1
CASSYSGGPKQFF
TGTGCCAGCAGTTACTCCGGGGGGCCCAAGCAGTTCTTC
>few|TRBD1|TRBV28|TRBJ1-4
CASLGTGGAREKLFF
TGTGCCAGCTTGGGGACAGGGGGCGCACGGGAAAAACTGTTTTTT
>NA|NA|TRBV12-3/TRBV12-4|TRBJ1-2
CASNIGGFRGYTF
TGTGCCAGCAATATCGGAGGTTTCCGTGGCTACACCTTC
>few|NA|TRBV5-1|TRBJ1-5
CASSPSGGGQPQHF
TGCGCCAGCAGCCCGAGCGGGGGAGGGCAGCCCCAGCATTTT
>many|TRBD1|TRBV5-1|TRBJ2-5
CASSSGQGLETQYF
TGCGCCAGCAGCTCGGGACAGGGGTTAGAGACCCAGTACTTC
>NA|NA|TRBV20-1|TRBJ1-4
CSALQGNNEKLFF
TGCAGTGCTTTACAGGGTAACAATGAAAAACTGTTTTTT
>NA|TRBD2|TRBV2|TRBJ2-3
CASSPGLAGGPSSTDTQYF
TGTGCCAGCAGCCCGGGACTAGCGGGGGGGCCGTCTAGCACAGATACGCAGTATTTT
>few|NA|TRBV7-2|TRBJ2-3
CASSLQSVSTDTQYF
TGTGCCAGCAGCTTACAAAGCGTTAGCACAGATACGCAGTATTTT
>NA|NA|TRBV11-2|TRBJ2-7
CASSVTARVFSSSYEQYF
TGTGCCAGCAGCGTGACTGCTAGAGTTTTTTCAAGCTCCTACGAGCAGTACTTC
>NA|NA|TRBV5-1|TRBJ1-2
CASSFLGDGGYTF
TGCGCCAGCAGCTTCCTAGGGGACGGTGGCTACACCTTC
>few|NA|TRBV5-1|TRBJ1-2
CASRTGNNYGYTF
TGCGCCAGCAGGACAGGAAATAACTATGGCTACACCTTC
>few|NA|TRBV30|TRBJ2-2
CAWSETGELFF
TGTGCCTGGAGTGAAACCGGGGAGCTGTTTTTT
>many|NA|TRBV5-1|TRBJ1-2
CASSLAQDYGYTF
TGCGCCAGCAGCTTGGCACAGGACTATGGCTACACCTTC
>few|NA|TRBV7-2|TRBJ2-4
CASSLDTTAKNIQYF
TGTGCCAGCAGCTTAGACACCACAGCCAAAAACATTCAGTACTTC
>NA|TRBD1|TRBV6-6|TRBJ1-6
CASRYGQGPNNSPLHF
TGTGCCAGCAGATATGGACAGGGGCCGAATAATTCACCCCTCCACTTT
>NA|NA|TRBV18|TRBJ2-5
CASTTGLETQYF
TGTGCCAGCACCACCGGGTTAGAGACCCAGTACTTC
>few|NA|TRBV7-6|TRBJ2-2
CASSLANGGASGELFF
TGTGCCAGCAGCTTAGCGAATGGAGGGGCGTCCGGGGAGCTGTTTTTT
>NA|NA|TRBV6-2/TRBV6-3|TRBJ2-3
CASSDEWARSTDTQYF
TGTGCCAGCAGTGACGAGTGGGCAAGGAGCACAGATACGCAGTATTTT
>few|NA|TRBV7-8|TRBJ1-3
CASSPGRTASGNTIYF
TGTGCCAGCAGCCCCGGACGGACAGCATCTGGAAACACCATATATTTT
>few|NA|TRBV5-1|TRBJ2-3
CASSLIAALSTDTQYF
TGCGCCAGCAGCTTGATAGCGGCACTTAGCACAGATACGCAGTATTTT
>many|NA|TRBV5-1|TRBJ2-2
CASSLIPGPGELFF
TGCGCCAGCAGCTTGATTCCCGGTCCCGGGGAGCTGTTTTTT
>NA|NA|TRBV20-1|TRBJ1-1
CSARLPGTTNTEAFF
TGCAGTGCTAGATTACCAGGGACGACGAACACTGAAGCTTTCTTT
>few|TRBD1|TRBV5-1|TRBJ2-2
CASSWTGVAGELFF
TGCGCCAGCAGCTGGACAGGGGTCGCCGGGGAGCTGTTTTTT
>NA|TRBD1|TRBV6-2/TRBV6-3|TRBJ1-5
CASSLWDRVNQPQHF
TGTGCCAGCAGCCTCTGGGACAGGGTCAATCAGCCCCAGCATTTT
>NA|NA|TRBV7-9|TRBJ2-1
CASSAMGGHEQFF
TGTGCCAGCAGCGCCATGGGGGGACATGAGCAGTTCTTC
>many|NA|TRBV7-3|TRBJ2-1
CASSLGLSNNEQFF
TGTGCCAGCAGCCTCGGACTATCCAACAATGAGCAGTTCTTC
>many|NA|TRBV29-1|TRBJ2-3
CSVEDGGPKYF
TGCAGCGTTGAAGACGGGGGGCCCAAGTATTTT
>NA|NA|TRBV28|TRBJ1-2
CASSLLVVMNYGYTF
TGTGCCAGCAGTTTATTGGTGGTGATGAACTATGGCTACACCTTC